This T cell receptor (beta chain) was captured by sequencing in a study of regulatory T cells in long-lasting Graves disease. The TCR beta library used iRepertoire HTBI primers with Arm-PCR amplification of CDR3. TCRdb reprocessed the multiplex PCR reads via MiXCR and lists one record per CDR3 protein. Of fewer than 400,000 distinct CDR3 sequences in the sample, roughly 20% were seen once. This sample's time point: persistent/refractory GD, antithyroid drugs over 5 years with positive TRAb. The TCR library was made from RNA that had been extracted from PBMCs in TRIzol. Germline V gene sequence: CDR1 MNHEY, CDR2 SVGEGT. Trimming took 2 bases from V and 1 from J, leaving 11 bases between them. The CDR3 sequence is 15 residues long. This clonotype was recorded at least ten times.

The source was peripheral blood mononuclear cells (PBMCs), collected when the disease was refractory, from a patient treated with antithyroid drugs. The chain is built from TRBV6-2 or TRBV6-3 and TRBJ2-5, with D possibly TRBD1 on 5 matching bases. This clonotype originated in a female donor with Graves disease. The CDR3 loop reads CASSYQTVFQETQYF. The CDR3 nucleotides are TGTGCCAGCAGTTACCAGACAGTTTTCCAAGAGACCCAGTACTTC.